This is a list of T cell receptor beta chains from one sample in a study of identical twins. TCRdb used MiXCR to reprocess the 5' RACE reads, holding one entry per CDR3 protein. The table records about 190,000 distinct CDR3 sequences, 15% to 20% of them present only once. This same sample was also part of a study on T cells expressing NK-cell markers.

The source material was CD8+ T cells sorted from blood. These receptors originate from a woman younger than 35 in good health. Each CDR3 is given with its conserved first and last residue. Fields, in order: J gene, D gene, clone size, V gene, CDR3 DNA, CDR3 protein. A D gene is named only where the DNA matches it firmly. Clone size is shown for a subset of rows, as once, few, many or a class of expanded clone.

>TRBJ1-5|TRBD1|few|TRBV9
TGTGCCAGCAGCCCCTCAGGGGGGGCTGGGCAGCCCCAGCATTTT
CASSPSGGAGQPQHF
>TRBJ2-1|.|few|TRBV5-1
TGCGCCAGCAGCTTGGTCGGGTTCAGCTCCTACAATGAGCAGTTCTTC
CASSLVGFSSYNEQFF
>TRBJ2-3|.|.|TRBV5-5
TGTGCCAGCAGCCCGACGAAGGGACTGGGGCCAGATACGCAGTATTTT
CASSPTKGLGPDTQYF
>TRBJ2-1|.|.|TRBV14
TGTGCCAGCAGCCAAGAGGGCGATGAGCAGTTCTTC
CASSQEGDEQFF
>TRBJ2-7|TRBD2|.|TRBV11-2
TGTGCCAGCAGCCCCCCGCCAAGCGGGAGGGAAAACGAGCAGTACTTC
CASSPPPSGRENEQYF
>TRBJ2-7|TRBD2|few|TRBV10-3
TGTGCCATCAGCCCCGGGGTAGCGGGAGGGTCCTACGAGCAGTACTTC
CAISPGVAGGSYEQYF
>TRBJ2-2|TRBD1|.|TRBV10-3
TGTGCCATCACCGAGGGGACAGGGGTCGCCGGGGAGCTGTTTTTT
CAITEGTGVAGELFF
>TRBJ1-2|TRBD1|.|TRBV29-1
TGCAGCGTTGAAGAGGACAGGGTTAACTATGGCTACACCTTC
CSVEEDRVNYGYTF
>TRBJ1-1|.|many|TRBV12-3/TRBV12-4
TGTGCCAGCAGTTTCGGGGATACTGAAGCTTTCTTT
CASSFGDTEAFF
>TRBJ2-7|.|.|TRBV11-2
TGTGCCAGCAGCTCCCTCGTGGGGCTGACCTACGAGCAGTACTTC
CASSSLVGLTYEQYF
>TRBJ1-2|.|many|TRBV6-5
TGTGCCAGCAGTTACGGGGGGGATCTAAATAACTATGGCTACACCTTC
CASSYGGDLNNYGYTF
>TRBJ2-2|.|few|TRBV6-2/TRBV6-3
TGTGCCAGCAGTCCAAGGGGGGGAAACACCGGGGAGCTGTTTTTT
CASSPRGGNTGELFF
>TRBJ2-1|.|few|TRBV19
TGTGCCATCGGAGGGGCCAATGAGCAGTTCTTC
CAIGGANEQFF
>TRBJ2-6|.|.|TRBV25-1
TGTGCCAGCAGTGGTCAGGCCAACGTCCTGACTTTC
CASSGQANVLTF
>TRBJ2-6|TRBD2|few|TRBV27
TGTGCCAGCAGTTTTCCGGGGGGAGGTGGGGCCAACGTCCTGACTTTC
CASSFPGGGGANVLTF
>TRBJ1-2|.|.|TRBV27
TGTGCCAGCAGTGGAGGGGGGGGAAACTATGGCTACACCTTC
CASSGGGGNYGYTF
>TRBJ2-3|.|few|TRBV11-2
TGTGCCAGCAGCTCCGACCGGGTAGGCCCTAGCACAGATACGCAGTATTTT
CASSSDRVGPSTDTQYF
>TRBJ2-3|TRBD2|.|TRBV7-9
TGTGCCAGCAGCCCCGTCGCGGGGGGGCGAGATACGCAGTATTTT
CASSPVAGGRDTQYF
>TRBJ2-1|TRBD2|few|TRBV20-1
TGCAGTGCTAGACGTCTAGCGGAACTCAATGAGCAGTTCTTC
CSARRLAELNEQFF
>TRBJ2-1|TRBD1|few|TRBV12-3/TRBV12-4
TGTGCCAGCAGTCTCGGGACAGGGGACAATGAGCAGTTCTTC
CASSLGTGDNEQFF